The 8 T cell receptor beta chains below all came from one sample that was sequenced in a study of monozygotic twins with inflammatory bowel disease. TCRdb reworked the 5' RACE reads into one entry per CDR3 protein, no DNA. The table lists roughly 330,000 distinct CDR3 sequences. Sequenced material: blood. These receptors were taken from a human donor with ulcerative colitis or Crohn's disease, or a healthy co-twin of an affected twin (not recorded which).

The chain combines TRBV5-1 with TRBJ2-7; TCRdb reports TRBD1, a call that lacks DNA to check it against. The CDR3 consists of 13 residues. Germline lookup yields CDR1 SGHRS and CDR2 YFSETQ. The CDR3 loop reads CASRTGTGYEQYF. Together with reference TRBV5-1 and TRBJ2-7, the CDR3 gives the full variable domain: KAGVTQTPRYLIKTRGQQVTLSCSPISGHRSVSWYQQTPGQGLQFLFEYFSETQRNKGNFPGRFSGRQFSNSRSEMNVSTLELGDSALYLCASRTGTGYEQYFGPGTRLTVT.

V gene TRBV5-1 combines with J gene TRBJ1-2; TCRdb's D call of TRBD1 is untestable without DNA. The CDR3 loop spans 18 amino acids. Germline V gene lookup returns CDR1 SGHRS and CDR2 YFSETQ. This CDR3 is CASSSGGGTGSGLRGYTF.

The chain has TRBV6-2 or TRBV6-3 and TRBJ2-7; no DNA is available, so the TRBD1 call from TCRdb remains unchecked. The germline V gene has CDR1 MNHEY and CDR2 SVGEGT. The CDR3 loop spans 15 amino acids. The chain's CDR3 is CASSDPGDGSYEQYF.

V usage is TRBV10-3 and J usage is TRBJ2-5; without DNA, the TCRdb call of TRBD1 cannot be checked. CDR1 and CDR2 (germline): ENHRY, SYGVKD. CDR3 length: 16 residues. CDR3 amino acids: CAISEPGQRRQETQYF.

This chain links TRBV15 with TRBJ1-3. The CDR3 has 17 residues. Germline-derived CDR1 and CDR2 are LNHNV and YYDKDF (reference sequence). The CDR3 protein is CATSRDITLGSGNTIYF.

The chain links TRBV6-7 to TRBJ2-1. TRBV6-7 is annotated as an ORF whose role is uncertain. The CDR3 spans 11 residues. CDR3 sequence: CASSYSGEQFF.

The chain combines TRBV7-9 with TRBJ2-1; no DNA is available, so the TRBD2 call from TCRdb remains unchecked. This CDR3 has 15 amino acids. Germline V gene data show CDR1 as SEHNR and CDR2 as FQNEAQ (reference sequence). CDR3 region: CASSPRLAGNNEQFF.

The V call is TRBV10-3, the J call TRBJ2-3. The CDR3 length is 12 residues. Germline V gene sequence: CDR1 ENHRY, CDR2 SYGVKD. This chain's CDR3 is CAITSSTDTQYF.